A single sample is the source of the 31 T cell receptor beta chains below, sequenced in a study of T cells in Graves' hyperthyroidism and ophthalmopathy. Amplification targeted TCR beta CDR3 regions from RNA transcripts. TCR CDR3 regions were first amplified by RT-PCR with HTBI primers. One entry per CDR3 protein, called by TCRdb with MiXCR from the multiplex PCR reads. The sample records around 690,000 distinct CDR3 sequences, less than 25% being singletons. The sample was blood. The source of these receptors is a man younger than 45 with Graves' ophthalmopathy.

A remark on this clonotype: This may come from a read error, since a much larger clone is one base off. The chain joins TRBV28 to TRBJ1-5; possibly TRBD1 for D (6 bases). The CDR3 consists of 15 residues. V gave up 6 bases and J gave up 2 bases, with 14 bases separating them. CDR1 is MDHEN and CDR2 is SYDVKM in the germline V gene. The CDR3 DNA reads TGTGCCAGCAGATTACAGGGTAGAGGCAATCAGCCCCAGCATTTT. Its protein product is CASRLQGRGNQPQHF.

The sample holds a few counts of this clonotype. The V call is TRBV5-1, the J call TRBJ2-5, with a tentative D call TRBD2 (6 bases). Germline CDR1 reads SGHRS; CDR2 reads YFSETQ. This CDR3 is built from 15 residues. V dropped 0 bases and J dropped 5 bases, with 14 bases sitting between them. The CDR3 protein is CASSLALGGPETQYF. CDR3 nucleotides: TGCGCCAGCAGCTTGGCCTTGGGGGGACCGGAGACCCAGTACTTC.

This clonotype appeared many times. This chain connects TRBV7-2 to TRBJ2-7; the D gene is possibly TRBD2 (6 bases). The length of the CDR3 is 12 residues. V lost 3 bases to trimming and J lost 4 bases, with 7 bases between them. Germline lookup yields CDR1 SGHTA and CDR2 FQGNSA. CDR3 bases: TGTGCCAGCAGCTTTAGCGGATACGAGCAGTACTTC. It translates to CASSFSGYEQYF. The entire variable domain, with the rest obtained from reference TRBV7-2 and TRBJ2-7, is as follows: GAGVSQSPSNKVTEKGKDVELRCDPISGHTALYWYRQSLGQGLEFLIYFQGNSAPDKSGLPSDRFSAERTGGSVSTLTIQRTQQEDSAVYLCASSFSGYEQYFGPGTRLTVT.

The rearrangement joins TRBV27 to TRBJ2-7; TRBD2 matches 13 bases. Germline trimming cut 4 bases from V and 6 bases from J; bases unmatched to any gene: 6. CDR3 length equals 15 residues. Germline CDR1 is MNHEY and CDR2 is SMNVEV (reference sequence). Here the CDR3 reads CASSSGTSGTREQYF. CDR3 coding DNA: TGTGCCAGCAGTTCTGGGACTAGCGGGACGCGCGAGCAGTACTTC.

The chain recombines TRBV20-1 with TRBJ2-7; no definite D call. V lost 5 bases, J lost 4 bases, and 9 bases lay in between. The CDR3 totals 11 residues. Germline CDR1 is DFQATT and CDR2 is SNEGSKA (reference sequence). The CDR3 DNA sequence: TGCAGTGCTCGGTATGGGTACGAGCAGTACTTC. This sequence encodes CSARYGYEQYF.

The chain carries TRBV5-1 and TRBJ1-2, with 8 bases lining up with TRBD1. This CDR3 is 14 amino acids long. CDR1 is SGHRS and CDR2 is YFSETQ in the germline V gene. Trimming took 4 bases from V and 7 from J; bases not matched to a gene: 9. The CDR3 loop is CASSPEGQESGYTF. CDR3 nucleotide sequence: TGCGCCAGCAGCCCTGAGGGACAGGAGAGTGGCTACACCTTC.

J is TRBJ1-2 and V is TRBV10-2; D unresolved. The ends were cut back, 3 bases at V and 7 bases at J, with 12 bases in the middle. This CDR3 region has 13 residues. Looked up from germline, CDR1 is WSHSY and CDR2 is SAAADI. Here the CDR3 DNA reads TGCGCCAGCAGTGAAGGGCTGGTGGGTGGCTACACCTTC. As protein: CASSEGLVGGYTF.

As DNA, the CDR3 is TGCGCCAGCAGTGGGGGACTAGCGGGAGCGAAATACGAGCAGTACTTC. Its protein is CASSGGLAGAKYEQYF. The chain employs TRBV10-2 and TRBJ2-7; 14 bases fit TRBD2. Germline values: CDR1 WSHSY, CDR2 SAAADI. The V and J ends lost 4 bases and 4 bases, in that order; junction bases with no gene match: 6. The CDR3 spans 16 residues.

The sample holds many counts of this clonotype. V gene TRBV12-3 or TRBV12-4 combines with J gene TRBJ1-1, with TRBD1 identical over 7 bases. The V and J ends lost 5 bases and 10 bases, in that order; junction bases with no gene match: 10. The CDR3 consists of 13 residues. The CDR3 DNA is TGTGCCAGCAGTCTCGGGACAGATCTTGGAGCTTTCTTT. It specifies CASSLGTDLGAFF.

The chain is built from TRBV2 and TRBJ2-7; a possible D gene is TRBD2 (6 bases). Germline-derived CDR1 and CDR2 are SNHLY and FYNNEI. The length of the CDR3 is 13 residues. V was cut by 9 bases and J by 2 bases, with 14 bases left in between. The CDR3 DNA follows: TGTGCCAGAAGGGAGGACTCGACCTACGAGCAGTACTTC. This translates into CARREDSTYEQYF.

A word on this clonotype: Possible read error: a much larger clone is one base away. The chain has TRBV11-2 and TRBJ2-7; the D is unclear. CDR3 length: 17 residues. The V gene lost 5 bases and the J gene lost 7 bases, with 27 bases spanning the gap. Looked up from germline, CDR1 is SGHAT and CDR2 is FQNNGV. The CDR3 coding sequence is TGTGCCAGCAGCCCCAATTTATCCAGGCACAGCCTAGAAGAGCAGTACTTC. This sequence encodes CASSPNLSRHSLEEQYF.

This clonotype came up once. Germline and junction disagree at one end, which may indicate a read error. The chain carries TRBV25-1 and TRBJ2-1; 9 nucleotides agree with TRBD2. The CDR3 is 16 residues long. In germline, CDR1 is MGHDK, CDR2 SYGVNS. CDR3 loop: CASSGAGLASYNEQLF. CDR3 sequence (DNA): TGTGCCAGCAGCGGAGCCGGACTAGCGTCTTACAATGAGCAGCTCTTC.

A few counts support this clonotype. The V gene is TRBV3-1, the J gene TRBJ2-3; D may be TRBD2 (6 bases). Trimming took off 6 bases at V and 0 bases at J, with 22 bases between the two ends. Germline-derived CDR1 and CDR2 are LGHDT and YNNKEL (reference sequence). This CDR3 has 18 residues. CDR3 protein: CASSPEVAEYISTDTQYF. Written as DNA, the CDR3 is TGTGCCAGCAGTCCTGAGGTAGCGGAGTACATAAGCACAGATACGCAGTATTTT.

Only a few counts were recorded for this clonotype. This chain joins TRBV6-2 or TRBV6-3 and TRBJ2-7; D remains unclear. V was trimmed by 6 bases and J by 3 bases, leaving 18 bases between them. CDR1 MNHEY and CDR2 SVGEGT come from the germline V gene. The CDR3 is 15 amino acids. The CDR3 protein is CASSYRGFSSYEQYF. The CDR3 bases are TGTGCCAGCAGCTACCGAGGTTTTAGCAGCTACGAGCAGTACTTC.

The chain combines TRBV28 with TRBJ1-1; no definite D call. Germline CDR1 MDHEN, CDR2 SYDVKM. Deletions cut 2 bases from V and 11 bases from J, with 9 bases between. This CDR3 spans 11 amino acids. The CDR3 region is CASSLSAGAFF. CDR3 DNA sequence: TGTGCCAGCAGTTTAAGTGCTGGCGCTTTCTTT.

This clonotype was seen a handful of times. This sequence joins TRBV27 and TRBJ1-1; 7 positions match TRBD1. The CDR3 length is 14 residues. The germline V gene has CDR1 MNHEY and CDR2 SMNVEV (reference sequence). V lost 4 bases, J lost 4 bases, and 6 bases stayed unmatched. The CDR3 DNA follows: TGTGCCAGCAGTTACACAGGGGCTGGCACTGAAGCTTTCTTT. This gives the protein CASSYTGAGTEAFF.

The rearrangement links TRBV9 to TRBJ1-6; 7 bases are a match to TRBD1. Germline CDR1 SGDLS, CDR2 YYNGEE. The CDR3 consists of 13 residues. The trim removed 6 bases at V and 10 bases at J, leaving 7 bases unmatched. CDR3 bases: TGTGCCAGCAAGGGAGAGGGGGCCTCACCCCTCCACTTT. It codes for CASKGEGASPLHF.

This clonotype has ten or more counts. A read error may account for a junction end that differs from germline. The J gene is TRBJ2-5, the V gene TRBV5-1, with TRBD1 identical over 8 bases. The CDR3 is 14 residues long. The germline V gene encodes CDR1 SGHRS and CDR2 YFSETQ. CDR3 in DNA: TGTGCCAGCAGTTTGGGACAGGACCAAGAGACCCAGTACTTC. Its protein is CASSLGQDQETQYF.

This clonotype has a count of ten or more. The CDR3 DNA reads as TGTGCCAGCAGCCCGGGACAGGGAAGGTACAATGAGCAGTTCTTC. The encoded protein is CASSPGQGRYNEQFF. This sequence joins TRBV11-2 and TRBJ2-1; 9 bases line up with TRBD1. The CDR3 sequence is 15 residues long. Trimming removed 5 bases from V and 4 bases from J; junction bases left unmatched: 6. Germline loops: CDR1 SGHAT, CDR2 FQNNGV.

This clonotype was counted a few times. The chain joins TRBV6-1 to TRBJ1-2; D gene ambiguous. V was pared by 10 bases and J by 8 bases, with 11 bases between. Germline loops: CDR1 MNHNS, CDR2 SASEGT. The CDR3 is 10 amino acids. CDR3 residues: CATLSSGYTF. Written as DNA, the CDR3 is TGTGCCACTCTTTCTTCGGGCTACACCTTC.

This clonotype was found a few times. The chain uses TRBV5-1 and TRBJ1-2, with 11 bases that match TRBD1. From germline, CDR1 is SGHRS and CDR2 YFSETQ. J was trimmed by 10 bases and V by 5 bases; bases with no gene match: 4. The CDR3 length is 12 residues. CDR3 protein: CASRPGQGDYTF. The DNA for the CDR3 is TGCGCCAGCAGACCGGGACAGGGGGACTACACCTTC.

The V call is TRBV20-1, the J call TRBJ2-7; tentatively, D is TRBD1 (6 bases). The CDR3 sequence is 14 residues long. The germline V gene encodes CDR1 DFQATT and CDR2 SNEGSKA (reference sequence). Trimming shortened V by 5 bases and J by 7 bases, and 21 bases separated the two germline ends. The CDR3 is CSAHPPGQGAEQYF. CDR3 bases: TGCAGTGCTCACCCGCCGGGACAAGGAGCGGAGCAGTACTTC.

This clonotype was counted between two and nine times. The chain employs TRBV5-1 and TRBJ2-7; 7 bases match TRBD1. This CDR3 region has 15 residues. CDR1 and CDR2 from the germline V gene are SGHRS and YFSETQ. Trimming at V came to 4 bases and at J to 0 bases, leaving 7 bases not matched to a gene. This chain's CDR3 is CASSVETGFSYEQYF. CDR3 nucleotide sequence: TGCGCCAGCAGCGTGGAGACAGGGTTCTCCTACGAGCAGTACTTC. The full variable domain, completed using reference TRBV5-1 and TRBJ2-7, is KAGVTQTPRYLIKTRGQQVTLSCSPISGHRSVSWYQQTPGQGLQFLFEYFSETQRNKGNFPGRFSGRQFSNSRSEMNVSTLELGDSALYLCASSVETGFSYEQYFGPGTRLTVT.

The rearrangement uses TRBV20-1 and TRBJ2-5; D tentatively reads TRBD1 or TRBD2 (5 bases each). The CDR3 loop spans 14 amino acids. Trimming shortened V by 5 bases and J by 1 base, and 14 bases separated the two germline ends. Germline lookup yields CDR1 DFQATT and CDR2 SNEGSKA (reference sequence). The DNA for the CDR3 is TGCAGTGCTGTGGGCAGGGAGACCCAAGAGACCCAGTACTTC. Translation: CSAVGRETQETQYF.

This rearrangement joins TRBV4-1 to TRBJ2-1; 7 bases line up with TRBD1. This CDR3 has 16 residues. The V gene's germline CDR1 is MGHRA and CDR2 YSYEKL. J lost 5 bases, V lost 4 bases, and 11 bases had no gene match. CDR3 nucleotide sequence: TGCGCCAGCAGCCCCCCCTCGGGACAGCCCAACAATGAGCAGTTCTTC. It yields the protein CASSPPSGQPNNEQFF.

V usage is TRBV28 and J usage is TRBJ2-3; D possibly corresponds to TRBD2 (6 bases). V shed 2 bases and J shed 1 base, with 10 bases lying between them. Germline CDR1 MDHEN, CDR2 SYDVKM. CDR3 length: 15 residues. CDR3 sequence (DNA): TGTGCCAGCAGTTTAGACGGGAGCGGCACAGATACGCAGTATTTT. Amino acid sequence: CASSLDGSGTDTQYF. The whole variable domain, filled in from reference TRBV28 and TRBJ2-3, reads DVKVTQSSRYLVKRTGEKVFLECVQDMDHENMFWYRQDPGLGLRLIYFSYDVKMKEKGDIPEGYSVSREKKERFSLILESASTNQTSMYLCASSLDGSGTDTQYFGPGTRLTVL.

This clonotype was picked up many times. For the CDR3, the DNA is TGCGCCAGCAGCCGCATCGGACAGGGGAACTACGAGCAGTACTTC. Encoded protein: CASSRIGQGNYEQYF. This chain links TRBV5-1 with TRBJ2-7; 9 bases line up with TRBD1. V lost 4 bases to trimming and J lost 3 bases; unmatched junction nucleotides: 8. The CDR3 runs to 15 residues. The V gene's germline CDR1 is SGHRS and CDR2 YFSETQ.

V is TRBV3-1 and J is TRBJ2-5; a possible D gene is TRBD1 (5 bases). The CDR3 is 15 residues long. V gave up 0 bases and J gave up 6 bases, with 14 bases separating them. CDR1 and CDR2 (germline): LGHDT, YNNKEL (reference sequence). The CDR3 spells CASSQDSAGKKTQYF. CDR3 sequence (DNA): TGTGCCAGCAGCCAAGATTCGGCAGGGAAGAAGACCCAGTACTTC.

V and J are TRBV10-3 and TRBJ2-1; D is undetermined. Germline lookup yields CDR1 ENHRY and CDR2 SYGVKD. Trimming stripped 2 bases from V and 6 bases from J, with 8 bases between. The CDR3 contains 13 residues. Here the CDR3 reads CAISEKSRNEQFF. The CDR3 DNA reads TGTGCCATCAGTGAGAAGTCCCGCAATGAGCAGTTCTTC.

V gene TRBV11-1 combines with J gene TRBJ2-7, with 7 bases matching TRBD1. The CDR3 is 14 amino acids. Unmatched junction bases numbered 9, after V lost 5 bases and J lost 5 bases. From germline, CDR1 is SGHAT and CDR2 FQDESV (reference sequence). Written as DNA, the CDR3 is TGTGCCAGCAGCCGCGGCGAAGGGGGCAACGAGCAGTACTTC. It yields the protein CASSRGEGGNEQYF.

The chain joins TRBV3-1 to TRBJ1-2, with D perhaps TRBD1 (5 bases). V was shortened by 1 base and J by 3 bases, with 24 bases between the two germline ends. This CDR3 region has 19 residues. Germline V gives CDR1 LGHDT, CDR2 YNNKEL (reference sequence). The CDR3 DNA reads TGTGCCAGCAGCCAAGGGATCATTTACTCAGGGCAAAATGACTATGGCTACACCTTC. This encodes CASSQGIIYSGQNDYGYTF.